This T cell receptor (beta chain) comes out of a study of blood T cell repertoires in COVID-19. On the study more broadly: Italy, Spain and the United States were the sources of the convalescent and acute COVID-19 samples. Sources were T cells, B-cell-depleted T cells, or PBMCs; the material itself was cDNA or gDNA.

As originally analysed: By means of reference gene primer amplification, nucleated cell counts were estimated. Libraries were prepared by immunoSEQ multiplex PCR; TCRdb keeps only in-frame clonotypes and omits some of them. The DNA was the basis for D and trimming; V, J and clone size are from that table. The table has some 220,000 clones, approximately 80% seen once. The length of the CDR3 is 12 residues. Trimming at V came to 8 bases and at J to 2 bases, leaving 3 bases not matched to a gene. Germline V CDR1 and CDR2: SQVTM, ANQGSEA. In this sample, this clone turned up once. This sequence joins TRBV29-1 and TRBJ2-7, with 10 bases identical to TRBD1. This clonotype was obtained from a human donor in a cohort sampled during active COVID-19. Source material: peripheral blood. CDR3 residues: CSFGQGAYEQYF. CDR3 nucleotides: TGCAGCTTCGGACAGGGGGCCTACGAGCAGTACTTC.